What follows are 10 T cell receptor beta chains derived from one specimen sequenced in a study of blood T cell repertoires in COVID-19. The table came from immunoSEQ multiplex PCR; TCRdb's copy has only in-frame clones and leaves some out. The table has some 500,000 clones, about 88% seen once. Input material: peripheral blood. These receptors all stem from a woman between 50 and 59 years old with COVID-19, enrolled during active disease.

The chain combines TRBV5-1 with TRBJ1-6, with D unresolved. The V end lost 2 bases, the J end lost 6 bases, and 9 bases lay between the germline ends. From germline, CDR1 is SGHRS and CDR2 YFSETQ. The CDR3 covers 14 residues. CDR3 DNA sequence: TGCGCCAGCAGCTTAGAGGCAGCTAATTCACCCCTCCACTTT. Protein: CASSLEAANSPLHF.

The V and J genes are TRBV6-5 and TRBJ1-5; D gene unclear. V was shortened by 6 bases and J by 4 bases, with 10 bases between the two germline ends. Germline V lookup: CDR1 MNHEY, CDR2 SVGAGI. The CDR3 loop spans 13 amino acids. CDR3 sequence reads: CASSPAGNQPQHF. In DNA, the CDR3 is TGTGCCAGCAGCCCGGCGGGTAATCAGCCCCAGCATTTT.

The V gene is TRBV3-1 (or the pseudogene TRBV3-2), the J gene TRBJ2-7; 7 bases are a match to TRBD2. CDR3 length: 14 residues. Germline CDR1 and CDR2: LGHDT and YNNKEL (reference sequence). The junction had 3 bases not matched to a gene; V was cut back by 1 base and J by 3 bases. For the CDR3, the DNA is TGTGCCAGCAGCCAAGGACGGGGGGACTACGAGCAGTACTTC. Translating it yields CASSQGRGDYEQYF.

This chain uses TRBV4-1 with TRBJ1-1; D gene uncertain. CDR1 is MGHRA, CDR2 YSYEKL, per germline. This CDR3 is 11 amino acids long. Trimming took 4 bases from V and 8 from J, leaving 8 bases between them. The chain's CDR3 is CASSPGSEAFF. The CDR3 nucleotides are TGCGCCAGCAGCCCCGGTTCCGAAGCTTTCTTT.

About this clone itself: Other DNA sequences in the sample encode the same CDR3. The genes are TRBV5-6 and TRBJ1-1; D uncertain. Germline CDR1 SGHDT, CDR2 YYEEEE. This CDR3 comprises 13 residues. With 0 bases removed from V and 1 base from J, the gap between germline ends came to 4 bases. Here the CDR3 reads CASSLGRNTEAFF. CDR3 DNA: TGTGCCAGCAGCTTGGGCAGGAACACTGAAGCTTTCTTT. Looking up the rest from reference TRBV5-6 and TRBJ1-1 gives the full variable domain: DAGVTQSPTHLIKTRGQQVTLRCSPKSGHDTVSWYQQALGQGPQFIFQYYEEEERQRGNFPDRFSGHQFPNYSSELNVNALLLGDSALYLCASSLGRNTEAFFGQGTRLTVV.

The chain recombines TRBV6-1 with TRBJ1-1; D remains unclear. The CDR3 is made up of 13 amino acids. CDR1 and CDR2 from the germline V gene are MNHNS and SASEGT. V lost 2 bases to trimming and J lost 2 bases, with 6 bases between them. The CDR3 nucleotides read TGTGCCAGCAGTGAAAACACAAACACTGAAGCTTTCTTT. This encodes CASSENTNTEAFF.

The V and J genes are TRBV10-1 and TRBJ1-2; 9 bases align to TRBD1. The germline gives CDR1 WNHNN, CDR2 SYGVQD (reference sequence). Trimming at V came to 2 bases and at J to 8 bases, leaving 6 bases not matched to a gene. The CDR3 runs 14 residues. The CDR3 sequence: CASSETGGKNGYTF. DNA of the CDR3: TGCGCCAGCAGTGAGACAGGGGGCAAGAACGGCTACACCTTC.

The rearrangement joins TRBV3-1 (or the pseudogene TRBV3-2) to TRBJ1-4; D unclear. The CDR3 contains 12 residues. Germline V gives CDR1 LGHDT, CDR2 YNNKEL (reference sequence). The ends were cut back, 0 bases at V and 12 bases at J, with 8 bases in the middle. This CDR3 reads CASSQDRRQLFF. The CDR3 DNA reads TGTGCCAGCAGCCAAGATAGGAGGCAACTGTTTTTT.

The CDR3 nucleotides read TGCGCCAGCAGCCCCGGGCTAGCGGGGTCCTACACAGATACGCAGTATTTT. It encodes CASSPGLAGSYTDTQYF. The V gene is TRBV4-1, the J gene TRBJ2-3; 9 bases map to TRBD2. Germline V CDR1 and CDR2: MGHRA, YSYEKL. The CDR3 sequence is 17 residues long. V lost 4 bases and J lost 2; bases outside the gene matches: 10.

The chain has TRBV9 and TRBJ2-1, with 8 bases matching TRBD1. Trimming at V came to 6 bases and at J to 5 bases, leaving 7 bases not matched to a gene. The CDR3 has 14 amino acids. Germline CDR1 reads SGDLS; CDR2 reads YYNGEE. CDR3 DNA: TGTGCCAGCACAGGGGGCCCAAGCAACAATGAGCAGTTCTTC. Residues: CASTGGPSNNEQFF. The full variable domain, completed using reference TRBV9 and TRBJ2-1, is DSGVTQTPKHLITATGQRVTLRCSPRSGDLSVYWYQQSLDQGLQFLIQYYNGEERAKGNILERFSAQQFPDLHSELNLSSLELGDSALYFCASTGGPSNNEQFFGPGTRLTVL.